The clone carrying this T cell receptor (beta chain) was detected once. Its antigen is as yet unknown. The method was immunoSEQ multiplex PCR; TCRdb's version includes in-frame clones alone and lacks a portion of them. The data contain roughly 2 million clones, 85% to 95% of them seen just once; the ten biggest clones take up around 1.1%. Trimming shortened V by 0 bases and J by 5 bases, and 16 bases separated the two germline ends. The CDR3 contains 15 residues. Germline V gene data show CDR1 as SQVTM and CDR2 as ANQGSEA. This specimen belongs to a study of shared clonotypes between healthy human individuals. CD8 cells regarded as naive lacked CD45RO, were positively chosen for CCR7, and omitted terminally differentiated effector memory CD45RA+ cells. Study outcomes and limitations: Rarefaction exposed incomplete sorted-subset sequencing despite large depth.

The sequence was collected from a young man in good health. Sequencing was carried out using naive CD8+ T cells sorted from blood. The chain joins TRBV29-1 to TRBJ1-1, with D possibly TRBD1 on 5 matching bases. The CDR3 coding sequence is TGCAGCGTTGAAGATCCCGGGACCTTTGGGACTGAAGCTTTCTTT. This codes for CSVEDPGTFGTEAFF.